These 12 T cell receptor beta chains came from one sample sequenced in a study of blood T cell repertoires in COVID-19. Here immunoSEQ multiplex PCR was the method, and the copy in TCRdb shows in-frame clones only, minus some. The data hold tens of thousands of clones, with 85% to 90% observed a single time. Material: peripheral blood. These receptors all come from a human donor in a cohort sampled during active COVID-19.

The V gene is TRBV13, the J gene TRBJ2-3, with TRBD1 identical over 12 bases. The germline CDR1 and CDR2 sequences are PRHDT and FYEKMQ (reference sequence). J was trimmed by 0 bases and V by 4 bases; bases with no gene match: 11. The CDR3 contains 19 residues. DNA of the CDR3: TGTGCCAGCAGCTCCCGGTGGGGGGACAGGGGGCTTAGCACAGATACGCAGTATTTT. Protein: CASSSRWGDRGLSTDTQYF. The whole variable domain, remainder taken from reference TRBV13 and TRBJ2-3, is AAGVIQSPRHLIKEKRETATLKCYPIPRHDTVYWYQQGPGQDPQFLISFYEKMQSDKGSIPDRFSAQQFSDYHSELNMSSLELGDSALYFCASSSRWGDRGLSTDTQYFGPGTRLTVL.

V is TRBV7-6 and J is TRBJ2-5; 15 bases line up with TRBD2. From germline, CDR1 is SGHVS and CDR2 FNYEAQ. There are 17 residues in the CDR3. Germline trimming cut 5 bases from V and 5 bases from J; bases unmatched to any gene: 9. The CDR3 DNA follows: TGTGCCAGCAGCGGAAGAGGACTAGCGGGGGGGCTGGAGACCCAGTACTTC. It yields the protein CASSGRGLAGGLETQYF.

By frequency in the sample, this clone is medium-sized. Within the sample, other DNA sequences also encode this same CDR3. V and J are TRBV6-5 and TRBJ2-7; the D gene is possibly TRBD2 (5 bases). Per the germline V gene, CDR1 is MNHEY and CDR2 is SVGAGI. Trimming stripped 0 bases from V and 0 bases from J, with 9 bases between. CDR3 length equals 15 residues. CDR3 loop: CASSYSDSSSYEQYF. CDR3 sequence (DNA): TGTGCCAGCAGTTACTCGGACTCCAGCTCCTACGAGCAGTACTTC.

This chain connects TRBV5-1 to TRBJ1-3, with 8 bases fitting TRBD1. The V segment lost 1 base and the J segment 6 bases; nucleotides outside the gene matches: 6. The germline CDR1 and CDR2 sequences are SGHRS and YFSETQ. The CDR3 spans 15 residues. For the CDR3, the DNA is TGCGCCAGCAGCTTGACCGGGACAGGTGAAAACACCATATATTTT. Protein product: CASSLTGTGENTIYF.

V gene TRBV19 combines with J gene TRBJ2-5; D remains unclear. V lost 3 bases and J 3 bases, leaving 14 bases between the germline ends. Germline V lookup: CDR1 LNHDA, CDR2 SQIVND (reference sequence). The CDR3 has 15 residues. This chain's CDR3 is CASSMLSGSKETQYF. In nucleotides, the CDR3 is TGTGCCAGTAGTATGCTTTCGGGTTCGAAAGAGACCCAGTACTTC.

The chain is built from TRBV5-5 and TRBJ2-3; tentative D call: TRBD2 (5 bases). This CDR3 contains 16 residues. V gave up 0 bases and J gave up 2 bases, with 13 bases separating them. CDR1 SGHKS and CDR2 YYEKEE come from the germline V gene (reference sequence). In nucleotides, the CDR3 is TGTGCCAGCAGCTTGGAAGCGCCAGGACTCACAGATACGCAGTATTTT. Translation: CASSLEAPGLTDTQYF.

The rearrangement uses TRBV27 and TRBJ1-1, with a possible D match to TRBD1 (5 bases). This CDR3 has 16 residues. V was clipped by 4 bases and J by 3 bases, with 18 bases between them. Germline CDR1 reads MNHEY; CDR2 reads SMNVEV (reference sequence). The CDR3 protein is CASSSGLERGDTEAFF. The CDR3 DNA reads as TGTGCCAGCAGTTCGGGGCTCGAGCGCGGGGACACTGAAGCTTTCTTT.

This chain joins TRBV5-1 and TRBJ2-5; 9 bases are shared with TRBD2. CDR1 is SGHRS, CDR2 YFSETQ, per germline. The CDR3 is 15 amino acids. J gave up 5 bases and V 1 base, and 6 bases lay outside the gene matches. The CDR3 is CASSLLGLAAETQYF. CDR3 DNA: TGCGCCAGCAGCTTGTTGGGACTAGCTGCGGAGACCCAGTACTTC.

In DNA form, the CDR3 reads TGTGCCAGCAGTTCCAACCATATGGGGGCCTCTAACTATGGCTACACCTTC. It yields the protein CASSSNHMGASNYGYTF. This chain uses TRBV6-2 or TRBV6-3 with TRBJ1-2, with a weak D call TRBD1 (6 bases). V was clipped by 4 bases and J by 0 bases, with 18 bases between them. The CDR3 has 17 amino acids. CDR1 and CDR2 from the germline V gene are MNHEY and SVGEGT.

This chain uses TRBV7-2 with TRBJ2-7; tentative D call: TRBD2 (5 bases). Deletions cut 5 bases from V and 0 bases from J, with 14 bases between. Germline V gene sequence: CDR1 SGHTA, CDR2 FQGNSA. The CDR3 contains 15 residues. The CDR3 protein is CASSPSGRSSYEQYF. In DNA form, the CDR3 reads TGTGCCAGCAGCCCAAGCGGACGTTCCTCCTACGAGCAGTACTTC.

This chain uses TRBV9 with TRBJ1-1; D gene unclear. V was cut by 0 bases and J by 4 bases, with 13 bases left in between. This CDR3 is 15 amino acids long. In germline, CDR1 is SGDLS, CDR2 YYNGEE. The CDR3 DNA follows: TGTGCCAGCAGCGTAGGTGGAGGAACGGGCACTGAAGCTTTCTTT. Translating it yields CASSVGGGTGTEAFF.

This chain links TRBV18 with TRBJ1-1; D unclear. The V end was cut by 4 bases, the J end by 3 bases, with 12 bases between. The CDR3 spans 14 residues. Germline loops: CDR1 KGHSH, CDR2 LQKENI. CDR3 in amino acids: CASSLARGDTEAFF. CDR3 sequence (DNA): TGTGCCAGCTCACTGGCCCGGGGTGACACTGAAGCTTTCTTT.